This T cell receptor beta chain was retrieved from a study of T cells in Graves' hyperthyroidism and ophthalmopathy. Across the study: At initial diagnosis, before any treatment had begun, peripheral blood was obtained.

Germline V gene data show CDR1 as MDHEN and CDR2 as SYDVKM. This CDR3 has 14 residues. The V end was cut by 3 bases, the J end by 8 bases, with 16 bases between. What was amplified from RNA transcripts were TCR beta CDR3 regions. With the HTBI primer set, the TCR CDR3 went through a first round of RT-PCR. Each CDR3 protein gets one entry after TCRdb re-called the multiplex PCR reads with MiXCR. This sample has a few hundred thousand distinct CDR3 sequences, with over 15% found just once. This clonotype was seen repeatedly, ten times or more. The specimen sequenced was blood. This receptor was taken from a woman aged 18-30 years with Graves' ophthalmopathy. The chain is built from TRBV28 and TRBJ1-2; tentative D call: TRBD1 (5 bases). In DNA form, the CDR3 reads TGTGCCAGCAGTTTCCGGACACAAAGAAGAGGCTACACCTTC. The encoded protein is CASSFRTQRRGYTF.